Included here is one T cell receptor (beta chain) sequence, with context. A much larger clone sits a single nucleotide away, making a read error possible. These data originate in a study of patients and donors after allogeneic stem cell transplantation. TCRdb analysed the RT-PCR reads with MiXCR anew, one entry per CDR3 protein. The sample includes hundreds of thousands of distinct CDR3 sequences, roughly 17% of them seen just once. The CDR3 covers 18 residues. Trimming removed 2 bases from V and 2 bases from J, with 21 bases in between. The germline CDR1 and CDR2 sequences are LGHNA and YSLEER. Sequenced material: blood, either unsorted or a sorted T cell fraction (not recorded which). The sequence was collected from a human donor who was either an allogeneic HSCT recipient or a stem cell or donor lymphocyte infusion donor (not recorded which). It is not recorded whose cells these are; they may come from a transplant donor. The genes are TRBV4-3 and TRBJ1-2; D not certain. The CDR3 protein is CASSQLINSNPINYGYTF. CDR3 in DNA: TGCGCCAGCAGCCAACTTATAAACTCGAACCCTATCAACTATGGCTACACCTTC.